Below, 6 T cell receptor beta chains from the same sample are listed, as sequenced in a study of vaccination effects on CD4 cells after COVID-19. Their antigens are not known. Repertoires were generated with immunoSEQ multiplex PCR, while TCRdb's copy carries only in-frame clones and drops some. Of some 68,000 clones in the sample, approximately 80% are singletons; the top ten hold 9% to 15%. Antigen-specific CD4+ T cells were expanded with viral peptide pools in the ViraFEST assay before sequencing. Culturing for about ten days preceded CD4+ T cell isolation. Vaccine recipients, nucleocapsid antibody negative, had no prior SARS-CoV-2 infection. Sequencing used CD4+ T cells from PBMCs cultured with SARS-CoV-2 spike peptides, obtained before COVID-19 vaccination. Receptor source: a human donor who received a COVID-19 vaccine.

This sequence joins TRBV5-4 and TRBJ1-2; 11 bases are shared with TRBD1. Trimming cost V 4 bases and J 3 bases; bases outside gene matches: 5. From germline, CDR1 is SGHNT and CDR2 YYREEE (reference sequence). This CDR3 has 15 residues. The CDR3, as DNA: TGTGCCAGCAGCGGGACAGGGGGTATTGACTATGGCTACACCTTC. Translated: CASSGTGGIDYGYTF.

The table lists this clone with a few counts. The rearrangement uses TRBV5-1 and TRBJ2-1; 9 bases map to TRBD2. J lost 4 bases, V lost 0 bases, and 5 bases had no gene match. Germline assignment: CDR1 SGHRS and CDR2 YFSETQ. The CDR3 loop spans 16 amino acids. The CDR3 loop reads CASSLVAGGIYNEQFF. In nucleotides, the CDR3 is TGCGCCAGCAGCTTGGTGGCGGGGGGGATTTACAATGAGCAGTTCTTC.

In DNA, the CDR3 is TGTGCCAGCAGCGTAGAGTTGCCAGCGGGGGTTTCCACAGATACGCAGTATTTT. It encodes CASSVELPAGVSTDTQYF. The chain employs TRBV9 and TRBJ2-3, with TRBD2 matching 8 bases. This CDR3 is 18 amino acids long. V dropped 0 bases and J dropped 2; count of bases not matched to a gene: 11. Per germline, CDR1 SGDLS and CDR2 YYNGEE.

The chain recombines TRBV30 with TRBJ1-5; TRBD1 matches at 7 bases. From germline, CDR1 is GTSNPN and CDR2 SVGIG (reference sequence). The CDR3 runs to 15 residues. The ends lost 0 bases at V and 7 bases at J; junction bases unmatched: 9. As DNA, the CDR3 is TGTGCCTGGAGTGTAGGGGGGGACAGCAGACAGCCCCAGCATTTT. Translated, it gives CAWSVGGDSRQPQHF.

The rearrangement joins TRBV7-3 to TRBJ2-5; D is undetermined. The ends were cut back, 1 base at V and 5 bases at J, with 11 bases in the middle. The CDR3 loop spans 14 amino acids. The germline CDR1 and CDR2 sequences are SGHTA and FQGTGA. CDR3 sequence (DNA): TGTGCCAGCAGCTTAAAGGGTATCGGGGAGACCCAGTACTTC. It translates to CASSLKGIGETQYF.

V gene TRBV2 combines with J gene TRBJ1-2, with TRBD1 identical over 8 bases. Losses at the gene ends were 6 bases for V and 4 bases for J; bases not matched to a gene: 4. Germline V gives CDR1 SNHLY, CDR2 FYNNEI. The CDR3 spans 13 residues. The DNA of the CDR3 is TGTGCCAGCAGGACAGGGGTAGGCTATGGCTACACCTTC. It encodes CASRTGVGYGYTF.